This T cell receptor (beta chain) was profiled in a study of OX40 agonist ivuxolimab in advanced cancers. Study background: Patients with prior anti-PD-1, anti-PD-L1 or anti-CTLA-4 therapy were eligible; about 41% had some. Partial responses occurred in three patients (one hepatocellular carcinoma, two cutaneous melanoma). Overall study results and limits: Low normalized clonal expansion also occurred in some nonresponding patients.

For this clone: Its antigen remains unidentified.

Profiling relied on immunoSEQ multiplex PCR, and the TCRdb table lists in-frame clones only, not all of them. Of tens of thousands of clones listed, around nine tenths are singletons. The CDR3 sequence is 17 residues long. V shed 7 bases, J shed 0 bases, and the junction held 11 bases outside the gene matches. CDR1 is ENHRY and CDR2 is SYGVKD in the germline V gene. The sample in question was CD4+ or CD8+ T cells sorted from blood, obtained in a trial of the OX40 agonist ivuxolimab. The clonotype was recovered from an adult with an advanced solid tumor such as melanoma, head and neck, liver or kidney cancer. The chain carries TRBV10-3 and TRBJ2-3, with 9 bases fitting TRBD1. CDR3 loop: CAITKTGGFTSTDTQYF. CDR3 DNA sequence: TGTGCCATCACCAAGACAGGGGGATTTACTAGCACAGATACGCAGTATTTT.